This paragraph covers one TCR beta chain sequence. Its antigen is unidentified. This sample is part of a study of T-cell memory formation after mild COVID-19. Germline CDR1 and CDR2: MGHRA and YSYEKL. V dropped 2 bases and J dropped 4 bases, with 15 bases sitting between them. This CDR3 has 16 residues. General study points: Of the contracting clones, CD4+ ones lay mainly in CM and EM, and CD8+ ones in EMRA. CD4/CD8 balance characterized clones contracting day 15 to 85, and CD4+ skew characterized later expanders.

TCRdb redid the calling of the 5' RACE reads with MiXCR, one entry per CDR3 protein. The data show hundreds of thousands of distinct CDR3 sequences, with 15% seen just once and 2.1% held by the top ten. This receptor was obtained from an adult woman who had mild COVID-19 (a few samples of this study predate the infection). Cell type and time point are not known. The sequenced material came from PBMCs or a T cell subset sorted from them (not recorded which). The rearrangement uses TRBV4-1 and TRBJ1-3, with D perhaps matching TRBD1 (6 bases). The CDR3: CASSQLPAGAGNTIYF. The CDR3 DNA is TGCGCCAGCAGCCAACTACCAGCGGGGGCCGGAAACACCATATATTTT.